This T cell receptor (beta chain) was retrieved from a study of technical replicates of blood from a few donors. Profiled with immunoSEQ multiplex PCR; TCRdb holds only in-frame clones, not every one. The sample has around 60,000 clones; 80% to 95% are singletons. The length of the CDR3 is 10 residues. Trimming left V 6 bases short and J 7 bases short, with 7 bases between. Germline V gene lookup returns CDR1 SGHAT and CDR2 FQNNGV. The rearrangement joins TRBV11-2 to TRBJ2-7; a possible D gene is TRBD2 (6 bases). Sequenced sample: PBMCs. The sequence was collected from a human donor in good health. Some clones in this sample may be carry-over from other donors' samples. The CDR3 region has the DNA TGTGCCAGCAGACGGGGGGAGCAGTACTTC. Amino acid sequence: CASRRGEQYF. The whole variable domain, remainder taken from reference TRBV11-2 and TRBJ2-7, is EAGVAQSPRYKIIEKRQSVAFWCNPISGHATLYWYQQILGQGPKLLIQFQNNGVVDDSQLPKDRFSAERLKGVDSTLKIQPAKLEDSAVYLCASRRGEQYFGPGTRLTVT.